This T cell receptor (beta chain) derives from a study of identical twins. After template switching added a universal primer site, the resulting cDNA carried unique molecular identifiers. TCRdb reanalysed the 5' RACE reads using MiXCR and keeps one entry per CDR3 protein. The sample contains hundreds of thousands of distinct CDR3 sequences, roughly 8.6% of which appear only once. Concerning this clonotype: What it binds is unknown. A single base separates this from a much larger clone, so it may be a read error.

Notes on the study in general: Excess sharing between twins was weaker in beta out-of-frame sequences.

Every donor was a healthy Caucasian. Germline CDR1 reads LGHDT; CDR2 reads YNNKEL (reference sequence). There are 13 residues in the CDR3. V dropped 4 bases and J dropped 4 bases, with 8 bases sitting between them. The same sample was also used in a study of yellow fever vaccine responses in identical twins. From that second work: Among the twins, the vaccine T cell response reportedly seemed partly convergent and partly personalized.

The rearrangement links TRBV3-1 to TRBJ2-1; tentatively, D is TRBD2 (6 bases). The clonotype originates from a young woman in good health. Material: memory (CD45RO+) T cells sorted from blood. The CDR3 spells CASSPTRYNEQFF. In DNA, the CDR3 is TGTGCCAGCAGCCCGACTAGATACAATGAGCAGTTCTTC.